The 20 T cell receptor beta chains below were found in one sample sequenced in a study of blood T cell repertoires in COVID-19. Clones were sequenced by immunoSEQ multiplex PCR, and TCRdb holds only the in-frame ones, with some missing. The sample yields around 150,000 clones, just under 95% seen once. Sequencing input: peripheral blood. These receptors were obtained from a woman in her 50s with acute or convalescent COVID-19.

The chain is built from TRBV11-2 and TRBJ2-7, with D possibly being TRBD2 (5 bases). CDR1 and CDR2 from the germline V gene are SGHAT and FQNNGV. There are 15 residues in the CDR3. Trimming took off 1 base at V and 5 bases at J, with 15 bases between the two ends. DNA of the CDR3: TGTGCCAGCAGCTTAGTTCTAGGGAGTCTAAACGAGCAGTACTTC. Translation: CASSLVLGSLNEQYF.

DNA of the CDR3: TGTGCCAGCAGCTTAGTAGTTCCACAGGCTCACTACGAGCAGTACTTC. It specifies CASSLVVPQAHYEQYF. The rearrangement uses TRBV7-8 and TRBJ2-7; possible D gene TRBD1, 5 bases. The V end was cut by 1 base, the J end by 3 bases, with 16 bases between. Germline CDR1 is SGHVS and CDR2 is FQNEAQ. CDR3 length: 16 amino acids.

V and J are TRBV28 and TRBJ1-2; D perhaps matches TRBD1 (5 bases). Per the germline V gene, CDR1 is MDHEN and CDR2 is SYDVKM. V gave up 7 bases and J gave up 5 bases, with 23 bases separating them. The CDR3 has 16 amino acids. The CDR3 DNA follows: TGTGCCAGCATCCAAGGGTCCCTCGGGGGAAGATATGGCTACACCTTC. It encodes CASIQGSLGGRYGYTF.

The rearrangement links TRBV19 to TRBJ1-2, with 7 nucleotides matching TRBD1. Per germline, CDR1 LNHDA and CDR2 SQIVND (reference sequence). V gave up 7 bases and J gave up 2 bases; unmatched junction bases: 10. This CDR3 contains 15 residues. The DNA of the CDR3 is TGTGCCAGTACGAACCCCCGACAGGGAAACTATGGCTACACCTTC. This gives the protein CASTNPRQGNYGYTF. The full variable domain, rest sourced from reference TRBV19 and TRBJ1-2, is DGGITQSPKYLFRKEGQNVTLSCEQNLNHDAMYWYRQDPGQGLRLIYYSQIVNDFQKGDIAEGYSVSREKKESFPLTVTSAQKNPTAFYLCASTNPRQGNYGYTFGSGTRLTVV.

In nucleotides, the CDR3 is TGTGCCAGCAGTGAAATCGACAGGGGCTACAATGAGCAGTTCTTC. The encoded protein is CASSEIDRGYNEQFF. This chain uses TRBV25-1 with TRBJ2-1; TRBD1 agrees at 8 bases. The V gene end was trimmed by 2 bases and the J gene end by 3 bases; junction bases not matched to a gene: 3. Looked up from germline, CDR1 is MGHDK and CDR2 is SYGVNS. The CDR3 is made up of 15 amino acids.

This clone has just one count. This sequence joins TRBV7-9 and TRBJ1-6; D unclear. The CDR3 sequence is 14 residues long. The V gene lost 2 bases and the J gene lost 8 bases, with 10 bases spanning the gap. Germline assignment: CDR1 SEHNR and CDR2 FQNEAQ (reference sequence). CDR3 loop: CASSLSAGYSPLHF. Here the CDR3 DNA reads TGTGCCAGCAGCTTATCGGCAGGTTATTCACCCCTCCACTTT.

The chain joins TRBV19 to TRBJ1-1; no definite D call. The CDR3 totals 14 residues. Germline CDR1 and CDR2: LNHDA and SQIVND (reference sequence). V shed 4 bases and J shed 2 bases, with 11 bases lying between them. CDR3 sequence reads: CASSTGRGNTEAFF. CDR3 DNA sequence: TGTGCCAGTAGTACCGGCCGGGGAAACACTGAAGCTTTCTTT.

The CDR3 loop reads CASRITGNGYTF. CDR3 nucleotides: TGTGCCAGCAGGATAACAGGGAACGGCTACACCTTC. This chain connects TRBV28 to TRBJ1-2; TRBD1 is a possible D gene (6 bases). Trimming pared 6 bases from V and 8 bases from J, leaving 13 bases between. The CDR3 extends over 12 amino acids. Germline values: CDR1 MDHEN, CDR2 SYDVKM.

The rearrangement links TRBV5-4 to TRBJ1-4; tentative D call: TRBD1 (6 bases). Germline lookup yields CDR1 SGHNT and CDR2 YYREEE (reference sequence). CDR3 length equals 15 residues. V dropped 4 bases and J dropped 6 bases, with 16 bases sitting between them. CDR3 region: CASSPTPGQDEKLFF. Here the CDR3 DNA reads TGTGCCAGCAGCCCTACTCCGGGACAAGATGAAAAACTGTTTTTT. The full variable domain, with the rest looked up from reference TRBV5-4 and TRBJ1-4, is ETGVTQSPTHLIKTRGQQVTLRCSSQSGHNTVSWYQQALGQGPQFIFQYYREEENGRGNFPPRFSGLQFPNYSSELNVNALELDDSALYLCASSPTPGQDEKLFFGSGTQLSVL.

The chain combines TRBV6-2 or TRBV6-3 with TRBJ2-7; D remains ambiguous. Germline lookup yields CDR1 MNHEY and CDR2 SVGEGT. The CDR3 extends over 14 amino acids. Trimming took off 4 bases at V and 4 bases at J, with 14 bases between the two ends. This CDR3 is CASSWADLTYEQYF. The CDR3 DNA reads as TGTGCCAGCAGTTGGGCAGATCTAACATACGAGCAGTACTTC.

V gene TRBV3-1 (or the pseudogene TRBV3-2) combines with J gene TRBJ2-3; 9 nucleotides align to TRBD2. In germline, CDR1 is LGHDT, CDR2 YNNKEL (reference sequence). V trimming: 0 bases; J trimming: 1 base; junction bases outside the gene matches: 8. The length of the CDR3 is 18 residues. The CDR3 loop is CASSQEWVAGVGTDTQYF. The CDR3 bases are TGTGCCAGCAGCCAAGAGTGGGTAGCGGGAGTAGGCACAGATACGCAGTATTTT.

This clone occurred a few times. The J gene is TRBJ2-1, the V gene TRBV12-3 or TRBV12-4; D gene uncertain. Trimming removed 6 bases from V and 8 bases from J, with 8 bases in between. The CDR3 extends over 11 amino acids. The CDR3: CASRRSDEQFF. CDR3 bases: TGTGCCAGCAGACGGTCGGATGAGCAGTTCTTC.

The chain employs TRBV6-5 and TRBJ2-5, with 10 bases lining up with TRBD2. The trim removed 2 bases at V and 5 bases at J, leaving 8 bases unmatched. Germline CDR1 is MNHEY and CDR2 is SVGAGI. This CDR3 spans 16 amino acids. CDR3 nucleotide sequence: TGTGCCAGCAGTTACACAGGTCTAGCGGGAGCTGAGACCCAGTACTTC. Its protein product is CASSYTGLAGAETQYF.

V and J are TRBV18 and TRBJ2-7; 7 nucleotides align to TRBD2. The CDR3 runs 15 residues. From germline, CDR1 is KGHSH and CDR2 LQKENI. V was pared by 3 bases and J by 7 bases, with 12 bases of the junction left unmatched. CDR3: CASSPVASGAGEQYF. CDR3 DNA: TGTGCCAGCTCACCGGTCGCCAGCGGAGCGGGGGAGCAGTACTTC. The whole variable domain, remainder taken from reference TRBV18 and TRBJ2-7, is NAGVMQNPRHLVRRRGQEARLRCSPMKGHSHVYWYRQLPEEGLKFMVYLQKENIIDESGMPKERFSAEFPKEGPSILRIQQVVRGDSAAYFCASSPVASGAGEQYFGPGTRLTVT.

This chain joins TRBV14 and TRBJ1-2; D unresolved. The ends were cut back, 4 bases at V and 0 bases at J, with 6 bases in the middle. Per the germline V gene, CDR1 is SGHDN and CDR2 is FVKESK. This CDR3 region has 13 residues. CDR3 in DNA: TGTGCCAGCAGCCCCAGAACTAACTATGGCTACACCTTC. Its protein product is CASSPRTNYGYTF.

This clone was detected a few times. The chain recombines TRBV27 with TRBJ1-5; TRBD1 might be the D (6 bases). The CDR3 spans 15 residues. Germline CDR1 is MNHEY and CDR2 is SMNVEV (reference sequence). V dropped 3 bases and J dropped 6 bases, with 15 bases sitting between them. The CDR3: CASSFGGARGQPQHF. The CDR3 DNA reads as TGTGCCAGCAGTTTTGGGGGGGCGCGGGGTCAGCCCCAGCATTTT.

The V and J genes are TRBV5-8 and TRBJ1-1; tentatively, D is TRBD1 (6 bases). The V gene lost 4 bases and the J gene lost 10 bases, with 20 bases spanning the gap. The CDR3 has 14 residues. Germline V lookup: CDR1 SGHTS, CDR2 YDEGEE. In nucleotides, the CDR3 is TGTGCCAGCAGCCTGTTAACGGGGGGCCGGGGAGCTTTCTTT. This encodes CASSLLTGGRGAFF. Combining the CDR3 with reference TRBV5-8 and TRBJ1-1 gives the whole variable domain EAGVTQSPTHLIKTRGQQATLRCSPISGHTSVYWYQQALGLGLQFLLWYDEGEERNRGNFPPRFSGRQFPNYSSELNVNALELEDSALYLCASSLLTGGRGAFFGQGTRLTVV.

CDR3 DNA: TGTGCCAGCACCCCCCAAGAGGTTTCCACTTATGGCTACACCTTC. This translates into CASTPQEVSTYGYTF. The rearrangement links TRBV5-6 to TRBJ1-2; no reliable D call. Germline CDR1 is SGHDT and CDR2 is YYEEEE. This CDR3 has 15 residues. The V end lost 6 bases, the J end lost 5 bases, and 20 bases lay between the germline ends.

The chain is built from TRBV27 and TRBJ1-6; D gene unclear. The CDR3 has 18 amino acids. Trimming pared 6 bases from V and 5 bases from J, leaving 23 bases between. Germline CDR1 MNHEY, CDR2 SMNVEV (reference sequence). The CDR3 reads CASSWGLPDSRNNSPLHF. In DNA, the CDR3 is TGTGCCAGCAGCTGGGGTCTCCCGGACTCAAGAAATAATTCACCCCTCCACTTT.

The chain employs TRBV6-5 and TRBJ1-5; 7 bases agree with TRBD1. The CDR3 runs 15 residues. Germline lookup yields CDR1 MNHEY and CDR2 SVGAGI. Trimming cost V 0 bases and J 9 bases; bases outside gene matches: 8. The CDR3 region is CASSYSNRGRWPQHF. For the CDR3, the DNA is TGTGCCAGCAGTTACTCAAACAGGGGCCGATGGCCCCAGCATTTT.